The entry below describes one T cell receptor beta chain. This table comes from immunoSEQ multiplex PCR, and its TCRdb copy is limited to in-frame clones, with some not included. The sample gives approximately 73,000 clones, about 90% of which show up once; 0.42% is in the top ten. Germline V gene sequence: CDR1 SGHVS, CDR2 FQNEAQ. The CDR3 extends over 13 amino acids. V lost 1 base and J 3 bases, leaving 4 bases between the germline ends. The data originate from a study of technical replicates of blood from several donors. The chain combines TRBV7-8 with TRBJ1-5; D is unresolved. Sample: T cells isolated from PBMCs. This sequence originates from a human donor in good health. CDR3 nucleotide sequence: TGTGCCAGCAGCTTAGGCGTCAATCAGCCCCAGCATTTT. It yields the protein CASSLGVNQPQHF.